The present T cell receptor (beta chain) was sequenced within a study of blood T cell repertoires in COVID-19. V shed 6 bases and J 2 bases; nucleotides not matched to a gene: 5. The CDR3 runs to 15 residues. Germline loops: CDR1 SGHTA, CDR2 FQGTGA. The protocol was immunoSEQ multiplex PCR, while the TCRdb copy is restricted to in-frame clones and leaves out a portion. The table has around 390,000 clones, just under 90% seen once. Sequencing was done on a sample of PBMCs or T cells enriched from blood (not recorded which). The chain has TRBV7-3 and TRBJ2-3; 10 bases are shared with TRBD2. This TCR came from a woman aged 45-65 years who had recovered from COVID-19. CDR3 nucleotide sequence: TGTGCCAGCAGTTTAGCGGGGGGTAACACAGATACGCAGTATTTT. This sequence encodes CASSLAGGNTDTQYF. The full variable domain, its missing parts supplied by reference TRBV7-3 and TRBJ2-3, is GAGVSQTPSNKVTEKGKYVELRCDPISGHTALYWYRQSLGQGPEFLIYFQGTGAADDSGLPNDRFFAVRPEGSVSTLKIQRTERGDSAVYLCASSLAGGNTDTQYFGPGTRLTVL.